The 19 T cell receptor beta chains in this list originate from one sample, sequenced in a study of shared clonotypes between healthy human individuals. The protocol was immunoSEQ multiplex PCR, while the TCRdb copy is restricted to in-frame clones and leaves out a portion. The table has 300,000 to 400,000 clones, about 73% seen once. Material for sequencing was memory CD4+ T cells sorted from blood. The subset here: CD45RA-negative fraction. These receptors all come from a man aged 25 to 40 in good health.

A single count supports this clone. V and J are TRBV10-3 and TRBJ1-2; the D gene is possibly TRBD1 (6 bases). The germline CDR1 and CDR2 sequences are ENHRY and SYGVKD. The CDR3 sequence is 14 residues long. V lost 6 bases and J 4 bases, leaving 15 bases between the germline ends. CDR3 protein: CAIRSGGGGYGYTF. The CDR3 bases are TGTGCCATCAGGTCTGGGGGGGGCGGCTATGGCTACACCTTC.

This clone was detected only a few times. The V gene is TRBV28, the J gene TRBJ2-2; no firm D call. The V and J ends lost 4 bases and 4 bases respectively, with 4 bases between them. Germline V gives CDR1 MDHEN, CDR2 SYDVKM. The CDR3 is 12 residues long. The CDR3 sequence: CASSSGTGELFF. Written as DNA, the CDR3 is TGTGCCAGCAGTTCAGGCACCGGGGAGCTGTTTTTT.

This clone was counted a few times. The chain is built from TRBV28 and TRBJ2-3; 10 positions agree with TRBD1. Germline CDR1 and CDR2: MDHEN and SYDVKM. This CDR3 region has 16 residues. The trim removed 2 bases at V and 4 bases at J, leaving 6 bases unmatched. CDR3 loop: CASSLSLGTGADTQYF. The CDR3 DNA reads as TGTGCCAGCAGTTTAAGCCTGGGGACAGGGGCAGATACGCAGTATTTT.

This clone was recorded at least ten times. V and J are TRBV6-5 and TRBJ1-5; D call uncertain. The CDR3 contains 14 residues. The germline V and J ends were trimmed by 5 bases and 5 bases, with 13 bases remaining between them. CDR1 and CDR2 from the germline V gene are MNHEY and SVGAGI. CDR3 loop: CASSAESWDQPQHF. The CDR3 nucleotides are TGTGCCAGCAGTGCTGAATCGTGGGATCAGCCCCAGCATTTT.

V and J are TRBV7-2 and TRBJ2-3, with 13 bases fitting TRBD2. The CDR3 is 19 residues long. Germline V gene sequence: CDR1 SGHTA, CDR2 FQGNSA. J lost 3 bases, V lost 5 bases, and 14 bases had no gene match. DNA for the CDR3: TGTGCCAGCAGCCCTAGGGGGGGCAGGACTAGCGGGAGTACAGATACGCAGTATTTT. It yields the protein CASSPRGGRTSGSTDTQYF. Based on the CDR3 plus reference TRBV7-2 and TRBJ2-3, the full variable domain is GAGVSQSPSNKVTEKGKDVELRCDPISGHTALYWYRQSLGQGLEFLIYFQGNSAPDKSGLPSDRFSAERTGGSVSTLTIQRTQQEDSAVYLCASSPRGGRTSGSTDTQYFGPGTRLTVL.

This sequence joins TRBV5-1 and TRBJ2-2; no firm D call. Germline-derived CDR1 and CDR2 are SGHRS and YFSETQ. The CDR3 runs to 14 residues. Between the trimmed V and J ends, which lost 4 bases and 3 bases, there was a span of 10 bases. In nucleotides, the CDR3 is TGCGCCAGCAGCAGGATAGGCGACACCGGGGAGCTGTTTTTT. It codes for CASSRIGDTGELFF.

This clone was observed a handful of times. The chain employs TRBV28 and TRBJ2-7; TRBD1 agrees at 7 bases. Trimming took 2 bases from V and 3 from J; bases not matched to a gene: 10. Per germline, CDR1 MDHEN and CDR2 SYDVKM. This CDR3 region has 16 residues. CDR3 amino acids: CASSLEGTAKNYEQYF. CDR3 coding DNA: TGTGCCAGCAGTTTAGAGGGGACAGCGAAGAACTACGAGCAGTACTTC.

This chain uses TRBV18 with TRBJ1-2, with 7 bases matching TRBD1. The trim removed 6 bases at V and 4 bases at J, leaving 5 bases unmatched. Germline V lookup: CDR1 KGHSH, CDR2 LQKENI. The CDR3 has 13 amino acids. This CDR3 is CASSRGTVYGYTF. CDR3 nucleotide sequence: TGTGCCAGCTCTCGCGGGACAGTCTATGGCTACACCTTC.

The chain has TRBV4-3 and TRBJ2-2; no clear D gene. The length of the CDR3 is 13 residues. Deletions cut 1 base from V and 4 bases from J, with 4 bases between. Germline V gives CDR1 LGHNA, CDR2 YSLEER. The CDR3 DNA reads as TGCGCCAGCAGCCAAGTACGCACCGGGGAGCTGTTTTTT. Its protein is CASSQVRTGELFF.

The genes are TRBV28 and TRBJ2-3; D is uncertain. CDR3 size: 15 residues. With 3 bases removed from V and 1 base from J, the gap between germline ends came to 11 bases. Germline-derived CDR1 and CDR2 are MDHEN and SYDVKM. DNA of the CDR3: TGTGCCAGCAGTTTGCCGAGTTTTGGCACAGATACGCAGTATTTT. Amino acid sequence: CASSLPSFGTDTQYF. The full variable domain, its missing parts supplied by reference TRBV28 and TRBJ2-3, is DVKVTQSSRYLVKRTGEKVFLECVQDMDHENMFWYRQDPGLGLRLIYFSYDVKMKEKGDIPEGYSVSREKKERFSLILESASTNQTSMYLCASSLPSFGTDTQYFGPGTRLTVL.

The V and J genes are TRBV7-9 and TRBJ2-5, with no clear D. The CDR3 totals 14 residues. Trimming removed 8 bases from V and 0 bases from J, with 13 bases in between. The germline CDR1 and CDR2 sequences are SEHNR and FQNEAQ (reference sequence). The CDR3 coding sequence is TGTGCCAGCTCACCTGACACAGACCAAGAGACCCAGTACTTC. Translated: CASSPDTDQETQYF.

As to this clone: The same CDR3 is also encoded by other DNA sequences in this sample. The genes are TRBV7-3 and TRBJ2-6; D gene unclear. The germline V and J ends were trimmed by 5 bases and 0 bases, with 8 bases remaining between them. Looked up from germline, CDR1 is SGHTA and CDR2 is FQGTGA. The CDR3 totals 15 residues. The CDR3 region is CASSPGGSGANVLTF. CDR3 in DNA: TGTGCCAGCAGCCCTGGCGGCTCTGGGGCCAACGTCCTGACTTTC.

The chain is built from TRBV5-1 and TRBJ1-1; TRBD1 is a possible D gene (5 bases). Trimming pared 4 bases from V and 5 bases from J, leaving 18 bases between. The CDR3 loop spans 15 amino acids. CDR1 is SGHRS and CDR2 is YFSETQ in the germline V gene. The CDR3 loop is CASSPTNQGSTEAFF. In DNA form, the CDR3 reads TGCGCCAGCAGCCCAACTAACCAGGGTTCGACTGAAGCTTTCTTT.

The J gene is TRBJ2-1, the V gene TRBV15, with 7 positions matching TRBD1. The CDR3 spans 15 residues. Germline values: CDR1 LNHNV, CDR2 YYDKDF (reference sequence). V dropped 2 bases and J dropped 6; count of bases not matched to a gene: 7. CDR3 DNA: TGTGCCACCAGCAGATCCGGGACAGACGTCAATGAGCAGTTCTTC. It yields the protein CATSRSGTDVNEQFF.

The V and J genes are TRBV19 and TRBJ1-2; 8 nucleotides align to TRBD1. With 6 bases clipped from V and 1 base from J, the junction kept 4 bases outside the gene matches. The CDR3 sequence is 14 residues long. Germline CDR1 is LNHDA and CDR2 is SQIVND (reference sequence). CDR3 coding DNA: TGTGCCAGTAGACAGGGGGAGTATAACTATGGCTACACCTTC. This translates into CASRQGEYNYGYTF.

V is TRBV30 and J is TRBJ1-5, with D unresolved. Germline V CDR1 and CDR2: GTSNPN, SVGIG (reference sequence). There are 15 residues in the CDR3. V was cut by 0 bases and J by 3 bases, with 12 bases left in between. The CDR3 coding sequence is TGTGCCTGGAGTGTAGGCAGTATCCTCAATCAGCCCCAGCATTTT. Amino acid sequence: CAWSVGSILNQPQHF.

The J gene is TRBJ2-7, the V gene TRBV7-2; TRBD1 matches 9 bases. There are 16 residues in the CDR3. Germline assignment: CDR1 SGHTA and CDR2 FQGNSA. With V trimmed by 4 bases and J by 2 bases, 9 bases remained unmatched. The CDR3 reads CASSSGLRDRAYEQYF. The CDR3 nucleotides are TGTGCCAGCAGCTCAGGGCTCCGGGACAGGGCCTACGAGCAGTACTTC.

The sample holds a few counts of this clone. This chain joins TRBV5-1 and TRBJ1-2; TRBD1 matches 10 bases. The CDR3 sequence is 15 residues long. Germline V gene sequence: CDR1 SGHRS, CDR2 YFSETQ. Trimming at V came to 0 bases and at J to 6 bases, leaving 5 bases not matched to a gene. Written as DNA, the CDR3 is TGCGCCAGCAGCTTGGGACAGGGGGCGTGGAATGGCTACACCTTC. As protein: CASSLGQGAWNGYTF.

The chain recombines TRBV7-9 with TRBJ2-1; the D is unclear. Trimming pared 5 bases from V and 8 bases from J, leaving 7 bases between. This CDR3 has 11 amino acids. CDR1 and CDR2 (germline): SEHNR, FQNEAQ (reference sequence). CDR3 in DNA: TGTGCCAGCAGCCCCGTGGATGAGCAGTTCTTC. Protein sequence: CASSPVDEQFF.